Following are 26 T cell receptor beta chains from one sample sequenced in a study of shared T cell receptors in the human thymus. Only in-frame clones appear in the TCRdb table, and some are missing; sequencing was by immunoSEQ multiplex PCR. Of roughly 710,000 clones listed, around 85% are singletons. These data were also reused for a study on human thymus T cells.

Material for sequencing was thymocytes. The receptors here all came from a girl under three years old with a congenital heart defect.

The J gene is TRBJ1-3, the V gene TRBV18, with TRBD1 identical over 7 bases. Germline lookup yields CDR1 KGHSH and CDR2 LQKENI. V was pared by 3 bases and J by 0 bases, with 2 bases of the junction left unmatched. The CDR3 loop spans 15 amino acids. Here the CDR3 DNA reads TGTGCCAGCTCACCGGGACAGTTCTCTGGAAACACCATATATTTT. This gives the protein CASSPGQFSGNTIYF. The variable domain in full, completed from reference TRBV18 and TRBJ1-3, reads NAGVMQNPRHLVRRRGQEARLRCSPMKGHSHVYWYRQLPEEGLKFMVYLQKENIIDESGMPKERFSAEFPKEGPSILRIQQVVRGDSAAYFCASSPGQFSGNTIYFGEGSWLTVV.

The V gene is TRBV19, the J gene TRBJ1-5; D perhaps matches TRBD1 (5 bases). This CDR3 contains 14 residues. Trimming shortened V by 5 bases and J by 4 bases, and 12 bases separated the two germline ends. CDR1 and CDR2 from the germline V gene are LNHDA and SQIVND (reference sequence). The CDR3 here is CASSATGGNQPQHF. In DNA form, the CDR3 reads TGTGCCAGTAGTGCTACAGGTGGAAATCAGCCCCAGCATTTT.

J is TRBJ2-7 and V is TRBV14; a weak D match, TRBD2 (5 bases). There are 13 residues in the CDR3. V lost 4 bases to trimming and J lost 3 bases, with 10 bases between them. Germline loops: CDR1 SGHDN, CDR2 FVKESK. The CDR3 DNA is TGTGCCAGCAGCCCCGGGGAGTACTACGAGCAGTACTTC. This gives the protein CASSPGEYYEQYF.

The CDR3 DNA is TGTGCCAGCACCTCCACAGGGGGCGCTGAGGCCCTCCACTTT. This encodes CASTSTGGAEALHF. The rearrangement links TRBV6-1 to TRBJ1-6, with 9 bases identical to TRBD1. The CDR3 runs 14 residues. In germline, CDR1 is MNHNS, CDR2 SASEGT. The trim removed 7 bases at V and 14 bases at J, leaving 12 bases unmatched.

The V call is TRBV19, the J call TRBJ1-6, with TRBD1 as a possible D gene (5 bases). The germline CDR1 and CDR2 sequences are LNHDA and SQIVND (reference sequence). The CDR3 totals 14 residues. Between the trimmed V and J ends, which lost 6 bases and 8 bases, there was a span of 14 bases. The CDR3 region has the DNA TGTGCCAGTAGCTCCCAGGGAAATGATTCACCCCTCCACTTT. Its protein product is CASSSQGNDSPLHF.

The rearrangement uses TRBV4-1 and TRBJ2-2; 8 nucleotides line up with TRBD1. CDR3 size: 19 residues. V shed 0 bases, J shed 5 bases, and the junction held 14 bases outside the gene matches. The germline gives CDR1 MGHRA, CDR2 YSYEKL. This chain's CDR3 is CASSQDRFGGRGHTGELFF. The DNA for the CDR3 is TGCGCCAGCAGCCAAGATCGGTTCGGCGGCAGGGGGCATACCGGGGAGCTGTTTTTT.

The CDR3 loop reads CASSPYSRTGEQYF. For the CDR3, the DNA is TGTGCCAGCAGCCCTTATTCGAGAACGGGCGAGCAGTACTTC. The chain carries TRBV7-9 and TRBJ2-7, with D unclear. The germline gives CDR1 SEHNR, CDR2 FQNEAQ (reference sequence). Trimming cost V 5 bases and J 6 bases, with 17 bases left between them. The CDR3 contains 14 residues.

This clone has more than one count but fewer than ten. The CDR3 DNA is TGTGCCAGCAGCTTCCCGAGGGTGGACATTCAGTACTTC. It specifies CASSFPRVDIQYF. This chain joins TRBV7-9 and TRBJ2-4; D perhaps matches TRBD2 (5 bases). The V gene's germline CDR1 is SEHNR and CDR2 FQNEAQ (reference sequence). Trimming removed 3 bases at V and 8 bases at J, with 11 bases between. This CDR3 comprises 13 residues.

The table lists this clone with a count of one. The chain recombines TRBV5-6 with TRBJ2-5; D perhaps matches TRBD2 (7 bases). This CDR3 spans 18 amino acids. Looked up from germline, CDR1 is SGHDT and CDR2 is YYEEEE. The V and J ends lost 2 bases and 0 bases respectively, with 20 bases between them. CDR3 protein: CASSLRLGGEVHQETQYF. The CDR3 DNA follows: TGTGCCAGCAGCTTAAGATTAGGGGGGGAAGTCCACCAAGAGACCCAGTACTTC.

This clone has a handful of counts. Other DNA sequences in the sample encode the same CDR3. The chain employs TRBV28 and TRBJ1-6; a possible D gene is TRBD1 (5 bases). Trimming took off 6 bases at V and 5 bases at J, with 11 bases between the two ends. The CDR3 extends over 14 amino acids. Germline CDR1 reads MDHEN; CDR2 reads SYDVKM. CDR3 loop: CASRGTVDNSPLHF. CDR3 DNA: TGTGCCAGCAGGGGGACTGTAGATAATTCACCCCTCCACTTT. Using reference TRBV28 and TRBJ1-6 for the parts outside the CDR3, the full variable domain is DVKVTQSSRYLVKRTGEKVFLECVQDMDHENMFWYRQDPGLGLRLIYFSYDVKMKEKGDIPEGYSVSREKKERFSLILESASTNQTSMYLCASRGTVDNSPLHFGNGTRLTVT.

The chain joins TRBV7-2 to TRBJ2-5, with 12 bases aligning to TRBD2. Germline values: CDR1 SGHTA, CDR2 FQGNSA. V gave up 1 base and J gave up 1 base; unmatched junction bases: 7. This CDR3 contains 18 residues. This chain's CDR3 is CASSLGRTSGATQETQYF. CDR3 in DNA: TGTGCCAGCAGCTTAGGGAGGACTAGCGGGGCTACCCAAGAGACCCAGTACTTC.

V usage is TRBV9 and J usage is TRBJ1-4, with 9 positions matching TRBD1. From germline, CDR1 is SGDLS and CDR2 YYNGEE. CDR3 size: 18 residues. Trimming at V came to 0 bases and at J to 6 bases, leaving 12 bases not matched to a gene. CDR3 loop: CASSVVDRRDRDHEKLFF. For the CDR3, the DNA is TGTGCCAGCAGCGTAGTGGATCGAAGGGACAGGGATCATGAAAAACTGTTTTTT.

This clone was recorded once. V usage is TRBV28 and J usage is TRBJ1-3, with a weak D call TRBD1 (5 bases). V was cut by 7 bases and J by 4 bases, with 11 bases left in between. CDR3 length: 13 residues. In germline, CDR1 is MDHEN, CDR2 SYDVKM. The DNA of the CDR3 is TGTGCCAGCAACCCGACAGCCGGAAACACCATATATTTT. It codes for CASNPTAGNTIYF.

This clone was detected once. The chain links TRBV6-1 to TRBJ2-7; D may be TRBD1 (6 bases). The CDR3 has 15 amino acids. V lost 1 base, J lost 5 bases, and 15 bases lay in between. Germline CDR1 MNHNS, CDR2 SASEGT. CDR3: CASSEVDPQGHEQYF. CDR3 coding DNA: TGTGCCAGCAGTGAAGTGGATCCACAGGGACACGAGCAGTACTTC.

The J gene is TRBJ1-1, the V gene TRBV5-4, with D tentatively TRBD1 (6 bases). Germline V CDR1 and CDR2: SGHNT, YYREEE (reference sequence). V was shortened by 1 base and J by 1 base, with 20 bases between the two germline ends. The CDR3 has 18 residues. The CDR3 is CASSLWGGGAGENTEAFF. CDR3 sequence (DNA): TGTGCCAGCAGCTTGTGGGGGGGTGGGGCAGGGGAGAACACTGAAGCTTTCTTT.

The V call is TRBV18, the J call TRBJ2-7; the D gene is possibly TRBD2 (5 bases). The V end was cut by 0 bases, the J end by 3 bases, with 21 bases between. Germline V gene sequence: CDR1 KGHSH, CDR2 LQKENI. The CDR3 has 18 residues. This chain's CDR3 is CASSPPRDEREPFYEQYF. CDR3 nucleotide sequence: TGTGCCAGCTCACCACCGCGCGACGAGAGGGAACCTTTCTACGAGCAGTACTTC.

The V call is TRBV27, the J call TRBJ1-1; D perhaps matches TRBD1 (5 bases). The V and J ends lost 7 bases and 0 bases respectively, with 18 bases between them. CDR1 is MNHEY, CDR2 SMNVEV, per germline (reference sequence). The CDR3 contains 16 residues. Written as DNA, the CDR3 is TGTGCCAGCACCGAAAAAAAGGGGAGGATGAACACTGAAGCTTTCTTT. This gives the protein CASTEKKGRMNTEAFF.

CDR3 in DNA: TGTGCCAGCAGCTACCCAGGGGGTGGCTCTGGAAACACCATATATTTT. Its translation: CASSYPGGGSGNTIYF. The chain links TRBV9 to TRBJ1-3, with TRBD1 matching over 7 bases. This CDR3 is built from 16 residues. J gave up 0 bases and V 4 bases, and 7 bases lay outside the gene matches. The germline gives CDR1 SGDLS, CDR2 YYNGEE.

This clone showed up just a few times. The chain carries TRBV6-1 and TRBJ1-2; D is possibly TRBD1 (5 bases). Germline CDR1 and CDR2: MNHNS and SASEGT. Trimming removed 2 bases at V and 4 bases at J, with 20 bases between. This CDR3 has 17 residues. CDR3 sequence: CASSEQPGKFVAYGYTF. For the CDR3, the DNA is TGTGCCAGCAGTGAACAACCAGGGAAGTTCGTTGCCTATGGCTACACCTTC.

In its sample, this clone was seen a few times. Different DNA sequences within this sample yield the same CDR3. The gene calls are TRBV15 and TRBJ1-6, with 8 bases that match TRBD1. With V trimmed by 5 bases and J by 0 bases, 9 bases remained unmatched. The CDR3 totals 18 residues. Germline CDR1 is LNHNV and CDR2 is YYDKDF (reference sequence). CDR3 sequence reads: CATSGDRGAGSYNSPLHF. CDR3 nucleotide sequence: TGTGCCACCAGCGGTGACAGGGGAGCGGGCTCCTATAATTCACCCCTCCACTTT.

This rearrangement joins TRBV12-5 to TRBJ1-1, with TRBD1 identical over 12 bases. V gave up 5 bases and J gave up 1 base; unmatched junction bases: 2. The germline CDR1 and CDR2 sequences are LGHNT and FRNRAP. CDR3 length: 15 amino acids. CDR3 DNA sequence: TGTGCTAGTGGTGGGGACAGGGGGCCGAACACTGAAGCTTTCTTT. This codes for CASGGDRGPNTEAFF. The full variable domain, with the rest looked up from reference TRBV12-5 and TRBJ1-1, is DARVTQTPRHKVTEMGQEVTMRCQPILGHNTVFWYRQTMMQGLELLAYFRNRAPLDDSGMPKDRFSAEMPDATLATLKIQPSEPRDSAVYFCASGGDRGPNTEAFFGQGTRLTVV.

This clone was counted once. The chain uses TRBV11-2 and TRBJ2-6; 9 nucleotides agree with TRBD1. With 4 bases clipped from V and 1 base from J, the junction kept 5 bases outside the gene matches. The germline CDR1 and CDR2 sequences are SGHAT and FQNNGV. The CDR3 spans 17 residues. The CDR3 nucleotides read TGTGCCAGCAGCTGTGGACAGGGGAGTTCTGGGGCCAACGTCCTGACTTTC. Translating gives CASSCGQGSSGANVLTF.

J is TRBJ1-2 and V is TRBV6-5, with a possible D match to TRBD1 (5 bases). CDR1 and CDR2 from the germline V gene are MNHEY and SVGAGI. This CDR3 has 13 residues. V was shortened by 7 bases and J by 6 bases, with 15 bases between the two germline ends. The CDR3 loop reads CASKRGKVDGYTF. CDR3 coding DNA: TGTGCCAGCAAGCGGGGGAAAGTTGATGGCTACACCTTC.

The chain uses TRBV14 and TRBJ2-4; 14 bases fit TRBD2. The CDR3 covers 17 residues. Germline CDR1 SGHDN, CDR2 FVKESK. With 1 base clipped from V and 7 bases from J, the junction kept 6 bases outside the gene matches. The CDR3 loop is CASSQATSGGEGNIQYF. CDR3 in DNA: TGTGCCAGCAGCCAAGCGACTAGCGGGGGGGAGGGGAACATTCAGTACTTC.

This clone was seen a single time. The chain uses TRBV28 and TRBJ1-2; tentative D call: TRBD1 (6 bases). CDR3 length: 11 residues. From germline, CDR1 is MDHEN and CDR2 SYDVKM. V dropped 5 bases and J dropped 14 bases, with 15 bases sitting between them. This CDR3 reads CASSPRTAKTF. In DNA form, the CDR3 reads TGTGCCAGCAGTCCCCGGACAGCTAAAACCTTC.

The chain carries TRBV7-2 and TRBJ1-6; weak D call: TRBD1 (6 bases). The V end lost 0 bases, the J end lost 6 bases, and 9 bases lay between the germline ends. CDR3 size: 15 residues. Germline lookup yields CDR1 SGHTA and CDR2 FQGNSA. CDR3 coding DNA: TGTGCCAGCAGCTTAGCGCCAGGGGCTAATTCACCCCTCCACTTT. It yields the protein CASSLAPGANSPLHF.